This T cell receptor (beta chain) was sequenced during a study of control samples from healthy donors and cancer patients. Trimming cost V 2 bases and J 4 bases; bases outside gene matches: 10. Germline lookup yields CDR1 SGHVS and CDR2 FQNEAQ. The CDR3 sequence is 16 residues long. Generated by immunoSEQ multiplex PCR, the TCRdb table keeps only in-frame clones and is missing some. The sample lists 120,000 to 150,000 clones; about 90% were seen once. The chain links TRBV7-8 to TRBJ1-1; 7 bases are shared with TRBD1. The TCR originated in a man aged 18 to 30 in good health. Specimen: blood. The CDR3 DNA follows: TGTGCCAGCAGCTTATTGGCCCAGACAGGGCTCACTGAAGCTTTCTTT. Protein: CASSLLAQTGLTEAFF. Complete variable domain (other parts from reference TRBV7-8 and TRBJ1-1): GAGVSQSPRYKVAKRGQDVALRCDPISGHVSLFWYQQALGQGPEFLTYFQNEAQLDKSGLPSDRFFAERPEGSVSTLKIQRTQQEDSAVYLCASSLLAQTGLTEAFFGQGTRLTVV.